This record concerns one T cell receptor beta chain sequence. Antigen specificity is unknown. These data belong to a study of cytomegalovirus exposure and HLA in healthy donors. Study summary: Early released data comprised tens of millions of unique TCRs from HLA-typed donors. Study conclusions and caveats: Indistinguishability led to the exclusion of some V segments, TRBV6-2 and TRBV6-3 included. Reports described diagnosis of cytomegalovirus status by the classifier as highly specific and sensitive.

This CDR3 region has 16 residues. Germline V lookup: CDR1 GTSNPN, CDR2 SVGIG (reference sequence). V lost 3 bases and J lost 2, with 16 bases in between. In the PCR, 60 Vbeta and 13 Jbeta primers were used. The data were produced by immunoSEQ multiplex PCR, yet TCRdb's version contains in-frame clones alone and is incomplete. The sample yields approximately 90,000 clones, roughly 70% seen once. This TCR derives from a man aged 35 to 55 in good health and CMV-seronegative. Sequencing used PBMCs. The chain joins TRBV30 to TRBJ1-4, with D perhaps TRBD1 (5 bases). This CDR3 reads CAWRTVGGGTNEKLFF. CDR3 sequence (DNA): TGTGCCTGGAGAACCGTTGGGGGAGGTACTAATGAAAAACTGTTTTTT.